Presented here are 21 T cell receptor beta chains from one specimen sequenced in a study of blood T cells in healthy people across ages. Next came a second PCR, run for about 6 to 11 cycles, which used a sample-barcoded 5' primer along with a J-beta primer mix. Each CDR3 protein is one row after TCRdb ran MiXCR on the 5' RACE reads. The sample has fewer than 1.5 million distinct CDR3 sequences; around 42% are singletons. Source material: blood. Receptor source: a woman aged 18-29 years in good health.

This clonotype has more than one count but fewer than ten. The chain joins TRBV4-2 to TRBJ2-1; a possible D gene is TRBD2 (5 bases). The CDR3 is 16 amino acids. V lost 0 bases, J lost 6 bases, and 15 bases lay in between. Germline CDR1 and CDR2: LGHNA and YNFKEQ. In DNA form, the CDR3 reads TGTGCCAGCAGCCAAGAGAAAACTAGAGGAGGCAATGAGCAGTTCTTC. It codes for CASSQEKTRGGNEQFF.

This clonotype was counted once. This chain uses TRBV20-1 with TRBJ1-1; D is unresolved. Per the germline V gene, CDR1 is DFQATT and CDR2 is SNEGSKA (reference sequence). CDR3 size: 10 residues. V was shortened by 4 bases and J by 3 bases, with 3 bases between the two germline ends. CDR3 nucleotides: TGCAGTGCTACCCACACTGAAGCTTTCTTT. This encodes CSATHTEAFF.

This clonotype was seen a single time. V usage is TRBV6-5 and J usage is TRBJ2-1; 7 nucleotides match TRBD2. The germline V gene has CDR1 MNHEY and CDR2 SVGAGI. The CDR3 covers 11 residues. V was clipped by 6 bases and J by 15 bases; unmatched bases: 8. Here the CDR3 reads CASRTGEGTFF. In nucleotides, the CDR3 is TGTGCCAGCAGGACCGGGGAGGGCACGTTCTTC.

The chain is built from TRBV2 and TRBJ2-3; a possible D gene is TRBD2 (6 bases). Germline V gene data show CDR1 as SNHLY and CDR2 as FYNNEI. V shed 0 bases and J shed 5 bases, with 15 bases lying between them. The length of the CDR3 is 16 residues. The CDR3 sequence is CASSEAYMGGRDTQYF. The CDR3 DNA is TGTGCCAGCAGTGAAGCTTACATGGGGGGACGAGATACGCAGTATTTT.

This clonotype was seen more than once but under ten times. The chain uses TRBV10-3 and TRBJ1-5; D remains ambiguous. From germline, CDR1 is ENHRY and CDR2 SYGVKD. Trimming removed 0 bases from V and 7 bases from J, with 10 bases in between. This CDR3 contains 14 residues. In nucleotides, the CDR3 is TGTGCCATCAGTGAGTCAGGCCCAGGACAGCCCCAGCATTTT. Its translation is CAISESGPGQPQHF.

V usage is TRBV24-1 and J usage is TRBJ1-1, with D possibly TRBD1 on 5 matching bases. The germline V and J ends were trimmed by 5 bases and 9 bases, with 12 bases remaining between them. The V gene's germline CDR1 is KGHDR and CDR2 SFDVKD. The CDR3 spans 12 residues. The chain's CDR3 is CATSGGEGKAFF. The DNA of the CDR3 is TGTGCCACCAGTGGCGGGGAGGGGAAAGCTTTCTTT.

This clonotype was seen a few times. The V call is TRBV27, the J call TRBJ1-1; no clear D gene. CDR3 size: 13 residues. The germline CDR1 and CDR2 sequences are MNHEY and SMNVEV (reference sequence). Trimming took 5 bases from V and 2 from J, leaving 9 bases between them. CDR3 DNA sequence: TGTGCCAGCAGTCTCCTCCGTAACACTGAAGCTTTCTTT. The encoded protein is CASSLLRNTEAFF.

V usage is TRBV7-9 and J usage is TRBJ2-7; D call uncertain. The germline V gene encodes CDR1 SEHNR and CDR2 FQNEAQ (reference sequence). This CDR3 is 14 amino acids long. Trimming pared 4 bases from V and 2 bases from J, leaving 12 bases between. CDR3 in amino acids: CASSSPRLTYEQYF. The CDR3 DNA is TGTGCCAGCAGCTCTCCACGTTTAACCTACGAGCAGTACTTC.

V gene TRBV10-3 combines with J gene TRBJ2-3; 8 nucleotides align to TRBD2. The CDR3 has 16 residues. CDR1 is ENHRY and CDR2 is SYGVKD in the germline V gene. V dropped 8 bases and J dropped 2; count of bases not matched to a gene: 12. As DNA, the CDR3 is TGTGCCATCGGACGGGGGGGCCAGGTAAACACAGATACGCAGTATTTT. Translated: CAIGRGGQVNTDTQYF.

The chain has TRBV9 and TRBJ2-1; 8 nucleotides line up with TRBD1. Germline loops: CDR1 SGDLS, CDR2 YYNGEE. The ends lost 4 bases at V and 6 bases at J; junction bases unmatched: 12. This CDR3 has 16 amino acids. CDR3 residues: CASSISDRGVLNEQFF. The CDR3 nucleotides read TGTGCCAGCAGCATATCCGACAGGGGCGTTCTCAATGAGCAGTTCTTC.

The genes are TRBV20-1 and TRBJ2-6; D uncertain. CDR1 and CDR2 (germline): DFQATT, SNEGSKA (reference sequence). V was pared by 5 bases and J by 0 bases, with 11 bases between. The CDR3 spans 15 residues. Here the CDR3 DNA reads TGCAGTGCTCGAAACGACCTCTCTGGGGCCAACGTCCTGACTTTC. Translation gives CSARNDLSGANVLTF.

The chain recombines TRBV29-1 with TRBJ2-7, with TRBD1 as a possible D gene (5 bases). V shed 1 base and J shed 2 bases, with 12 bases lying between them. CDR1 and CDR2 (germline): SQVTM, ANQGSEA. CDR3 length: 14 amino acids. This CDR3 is CSVEGGDSPYEQYF. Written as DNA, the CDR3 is TGCAGCGTTGAAGGTGGCGACAGTCCCTACGAGCAGTACTTC.

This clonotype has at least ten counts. The CDR3 here is CASSLSGGAPYEQYF. In DNA, the CDR3 is TGTGCCAGCAGTTTGAGCGGGGGGGCCCCCTACGAGCAGTACTTC. The chain recombines TRBV2 with TRBJ2-7; 10 positions match TRBD2. The trim removed 5 bases at V and 2 bases at J, leaving 6 bases unmatched. CDR1 is SNHLY, CDR2 FYNNEI, per germline. The CDR3 loop spans 15 amino acids.

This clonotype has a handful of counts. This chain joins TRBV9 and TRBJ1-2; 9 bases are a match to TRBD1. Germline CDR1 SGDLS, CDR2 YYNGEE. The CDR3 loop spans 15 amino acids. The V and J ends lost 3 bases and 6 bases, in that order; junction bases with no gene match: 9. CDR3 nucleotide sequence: TGTGCCAGCAGCGCACACTCGGGACAGGGAGATGGCTACACCTTC. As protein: CASSAHSGQGDGYTF.

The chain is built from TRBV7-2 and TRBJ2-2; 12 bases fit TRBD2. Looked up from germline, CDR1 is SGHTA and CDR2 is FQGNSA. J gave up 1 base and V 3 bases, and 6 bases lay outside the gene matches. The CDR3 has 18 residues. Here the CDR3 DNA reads TGTGCCAGCAGCTTCCCGACTAGCGGGGGCCTGAACACCGGGGAGCTGTTTTTT. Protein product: CASSFPTSGGLNTGELFF.

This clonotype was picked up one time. CDR3 sequence: CASSLGAGGNNEQYF. The CDR3, as DNA: TGTGCCAGCAGTTTGGGCGCGGGGGGGAACAATGAGCAGTACTTC. This chain joins TRBV27 and TRBJ2-5; 9 bases align to TRBD2. Per the germline V gene, CDR1 is MNHEY and CDR2 is SMNVEV (reference sequence). CDR3 length: 15 amino acids. The V segment lost 3 bases and the J segment 11 bases; nucleotides outside the gene matches: 13.

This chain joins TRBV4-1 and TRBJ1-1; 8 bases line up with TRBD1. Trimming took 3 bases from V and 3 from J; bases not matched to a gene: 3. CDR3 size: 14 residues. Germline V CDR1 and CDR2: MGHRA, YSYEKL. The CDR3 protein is CASSQYRGDTEAFF. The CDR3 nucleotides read TGCGCCAGCAGCCAGTACAGGGGGGACACTGAAGCTTTCTTT.

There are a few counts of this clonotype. CDR3 DNA sequence: TGCGCCAGCAGTCTAGGGGGCCCATACTACGAGCAGTACTTC. Translating it yields CASSLGGPYYEQYF. V usage is TRBV5-1 and J usage is TRBJ2-7; the match to TRBD1 covers 7 bases. CDR1 and CDR2 (germline): SGHRS, YFSETQ. The CDR3 contains 14 residues. Trimming removed 5 bases from V and 3 bases from J; junction bases left unmatched: 8.

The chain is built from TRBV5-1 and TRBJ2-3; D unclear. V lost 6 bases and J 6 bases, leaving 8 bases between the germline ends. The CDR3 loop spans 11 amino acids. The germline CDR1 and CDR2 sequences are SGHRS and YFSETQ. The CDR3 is CASTSMDTQYF. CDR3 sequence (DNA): TGCGCCAGCACCAGTATGGATACGCAGTATTTT. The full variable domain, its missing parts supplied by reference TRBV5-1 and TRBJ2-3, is KAGVTQTPRYLIKTRGQQVTLSCSPISGHRSVSWYQQTPGQGLQFLFEYFSETQRNKGNFPGRFSGRQFSNSRSEMNVSTLELGDSALYLCASTSMDTQYFGPGTRLTVL.

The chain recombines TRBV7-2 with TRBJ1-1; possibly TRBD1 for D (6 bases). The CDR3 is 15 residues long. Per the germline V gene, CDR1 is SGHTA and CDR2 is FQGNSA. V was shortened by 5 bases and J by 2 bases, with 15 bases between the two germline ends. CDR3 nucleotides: TGTGCCAGCAGCCGAGGGGGGACCGGAAACACTGAAGCTTTCTTT. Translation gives CASSRGGTGNTEAFF.

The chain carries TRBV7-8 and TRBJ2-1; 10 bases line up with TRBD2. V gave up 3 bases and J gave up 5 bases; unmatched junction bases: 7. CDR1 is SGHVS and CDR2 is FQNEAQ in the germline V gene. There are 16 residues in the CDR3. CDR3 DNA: TGTGCCAGCAGCTTTAGTGGACTAGCGGTCCACAATGAGCAGTTCTTC. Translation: CASSFSGLAVHNEQFF.